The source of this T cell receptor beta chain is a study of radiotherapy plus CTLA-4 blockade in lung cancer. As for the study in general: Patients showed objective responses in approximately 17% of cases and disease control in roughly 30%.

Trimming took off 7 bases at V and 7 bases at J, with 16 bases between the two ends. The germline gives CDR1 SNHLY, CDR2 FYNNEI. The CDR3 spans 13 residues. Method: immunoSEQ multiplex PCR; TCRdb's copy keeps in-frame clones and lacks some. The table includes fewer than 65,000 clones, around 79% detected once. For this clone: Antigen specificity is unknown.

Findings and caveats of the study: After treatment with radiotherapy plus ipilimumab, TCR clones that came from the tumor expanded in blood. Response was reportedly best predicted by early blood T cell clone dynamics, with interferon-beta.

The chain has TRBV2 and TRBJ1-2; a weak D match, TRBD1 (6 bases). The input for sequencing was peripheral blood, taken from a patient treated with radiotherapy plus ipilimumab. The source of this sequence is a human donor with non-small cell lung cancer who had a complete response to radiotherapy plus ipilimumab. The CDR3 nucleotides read TGTGCCAGCAAGATAACAGGGAATACTGGCTACACCTTC. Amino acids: CASKITGNTGYTF.